This TCR beta chain was identified in a study of technical replicates of blood from a few donors. Some clones are missing from TCRdb's copy, which holds only in-frame ones; the method was immunoSEQ multiplex PCR. The sample lists 55,000 to 65,000 clones; over 85% were seen once. Germline values: CDR1 SGHTA, CDR2 FQGTGA. V trimming: 5 bases; J trimming: 3 bases; junction bases outside the gene matches: 4. The CDR3 loop spans 15 amino acids. The chain employs TRBV7-3 and TRBJ2-3, with 11 bases aligning to TRBD2. Sequenced sample: PBMCs. The clonotype comes from a human donor in good health. Some clones in this sample may be carry-over from other donors' samples. CDR3 in DNA: TGTGCCAGCAGCCTTTCTAGCGGGAGGACAGATACGCAGTATTTT. It is translated as CASSLSSGRTDTQYF.